The rows below give T cell receptor beta chains drawn from one sample of a study of blood T cell repertoires in COVID-19. Data came from immunoSEQ multiplex PCR; TCRdb stores just in-frame clones and leaves some out. Among around 250,000 clones, roughly four fifths were seen once, and the ten largest hold 1.5% to 2%. Sequenced material: peripheral blood. These receptors originate from an elderly woman with acute or convalescent COVID-19. Both conserved end residues are part of each CDR3. Each record gives: V gene, clone size, D gene, CDR3 length, J gene, CDR3 protein, CDR3 DNA. A D gene is named only where the DNA matches it firmly. Rows may omit the clone size; those that give it use once, few, many or a size class.

V: TRBV7-2; size: .; D: TRBD2; length: 17; J: TRBJ2-7; CDR3: CASSPSPSSGRAYEQYF; DNA: TGTGCCAGCAGCCCCTCCCCCTCTAGCGGGAGGGCCTACGAGCAGTACTTC
V: TRBV2; size: .; D: TRBD2; length: 14; J: TRBJ2-3; CDR3: CASRGLAGTDTQYF; DNA: TGTGCCAGCAGGGGACTAGCGGGGACAGATACGCAGTATTTT
V: TRBV18; size: .; D: TRBD2; length: 15; J: TRBJ2-7; CDR3: CASSSPGGGTYEQYF; DNA: TGTGCCAGCTCAAGTCCCGGCGGGGGGACATACGAGCAGTACTTC
V: TRBV7-8; size: .; D: TRBD2; length: 15; J: TRBJ2-7; CDR3: CASSLEGTSLYEQYF; DNA: TGTGCCAGCAGCTTAGAGGGGACTAGCCTATACGAGCAGTACTTC
V: TRBV6-5; size: .; D: TRBD2; length: 15; J: TRBJ2-1; CDR3: CASFTRLAGDNEQFF; DNA: TGTGCCAGCTTTACTAGACTAGCGGGGGACAATGAGCAGTTCTTC
V: TRBV19; size: .; D: TRBD1; length: 15; J: TRBJ2-3; CDR3: CASGKGQGVLDTQYF; DNA: TGTGCCAGTGGAAAAGGACAGGGTGTATTGGATACGCAGTATTTT
V: TRBV2; size: .; D: TRBD1; length: 14; J: TRBJ1-5; CDR3: CASRQGASNQPQHF; DNA: TGTGCCAGCAGGCAGGGGGCAAGCAATCAGCCCCAGCATTTT
V: TRBV28; size: .; D: .; length: 12; J: TRBJ1-1; CDR3: CASSPRVGEAFF; DNA: TGTGCCAGCAGTCCCAGAGTCGGGGAAGCTTTCTTT
V: TRBV6-1; size: .; D: .; length: 15; J: TRBJ2-7; CDR3: CASSDEGRGTYEQYF; DNA: TGTGCCAGCAGTGACGAGGGCAGGGGCACCTACGAGCAGTACTTC
V: TRBV11-2; size: .; D: .; length: 16; J: TRBJ2-3; CDR3: CASSARTPRRGDTQYF; DNA: TGTGCCAGCAGCGCCAGGACGCCAAGGAGAGGGGATACGCAGTATTTT
V: TRBV21-1; size: .; D: .; length: 16; J: TRBJ2-2; CDR3: CASTQGRQGNTGELFF; DNA: TGTGCCAGCACCCAGGGGCGACAGGGGAACACCGGGGAGCTGTTTTTT
V: TRBV19; size: .; D: TRBD1; length: 13; J: TRBJ1-4; CDR3: CASRTGVAGGLFF; DNA: TGTGCCAGTAGGACAGGGGTCGCCGGGGGACTGTTTTTT
V: TRBV7-7; size: .; D: .; length: 18; J: TRBJ2-1; CDR3: CASSLGVSRVGPGNEQFF; DNA: TGTGCCAGCAGCTTAGGTGTGAGCAGGGTAGGTCCGGGCAATGAGCAGTTCTTC
V: TRBV6-5; size: once; D: .; length: 13; J: TRBJ2-1; CDR3: CASGLQGVREQFF; DNA: TGTGCCAGCGGCTTACAGGGAGTGCGTGAGCAGTTCTTC
V: TRBV6-5; size: .; D: .; length: 14; J: TRBJ1-3; CDR3: CASSPGFSGNTIYF; DNA: TGTGCCAGCAGTCCAGGGTTCTCTGGAAACACCATATATTTT
V: TRBV15; size: few; D: .; length: 14; J: TRBJ1-5; CDR3: CATSKIGADQPQHF; DNA: TGTGCCACCAGCAAAATAGGGGCGGATCAGCCCCAGCATTTT
V: TRBV18; size: .; D: TRBD1; length: 15; J: TRBJ2-5; CDR3: CASSPRQGPQETQYF; DNA: TGTGCCAGCTCACCTCGACAGGGCCCCCAAGAGACCCAGTACTTC
V: TRBV6-5; size: .; D: TRBD1; length: 14; J: TRBJ1-5; CDR3: CASSMGQSPPAQHF; DNA: TGTGCCAGCTCTATGGGACAGAGCCCTCCGGCCCAGCATTTT
V: TRBV5-1; size: .; D: .; length: 16; J: TRBJ1-1; CDR3: CASSSPGRRLDTEAFF; DNA: TGCGCCAGCAGCTCCCCGGGTCGGCGGCTGGACACTGAAGCTTTCTTT
V: TRBV18; size: .; D: .; length: 14; J: TRBJ1-1; CDR3: CASSPRTQNTEAFF; DNA: TGTGCCAGCTCACCTCGGACACAGAACACTGAAGCTTTCTTT
V: TRBV5-1; size: .; D: .; length: 13; J: TRBJ2-3; CDR3: CASSLTGPDTQYF; DNA: TGCGCCAGCAGCTTGACAGGGCCAGATACGCAGTATTTT
V: TRBV2; size: .; D: TRBD2; length: 15; J: TRBJ2-1; CDR3: CASSETSGRYNEQFF; DNA: TGTGCCAGCAGTGAGACTAGCGGGAGGTACAATGAGCAGTTCTTC
V: TRBV6-5; size: .; D: .; length: 13; J: TRBJ1-4; CDR3: CASRTGGSEKLFF; DNA: TGTGCCAGCAGGACCGGGGGGAGTGAAAAACTGTTTTTT
V: TRBV6-6; size: .; D: .; length: 16; J: TRBJ1-2; CDR3: CASSWASKREPYGYTF; DNA: TGTGCCAGCAGTTGGGCCAGTAAGAGAGAGCCATATGGCTACACCTTC
V: TRBV19; size: .; D: .; length: 14; J: TRBJ1-6; CDR3: CASRDDRPNSPLHF; DNA: TGTGCCAGTAGAGACGACAGACCTAATTCACCCCTCCACTTT
V: TRBV5-6; size: .; D: TRBD1; length: 14; J: TRBJ2-7; CDR3: CASSSGTGTYEQYF; DNA: TGTGCCAGCAGCTCCGGGACAGGAACCTACGAGCAGTACTTC
V: TRBV5-1; size: .; D: TRBD1; length: 17; J: TRBJ1-1; CDR3: CASSKAGQGGVDTEAFF; DNA: TGCGCCAGCAGCAAGGCGGGACAGGGGGGTGTAGACACTGAAGCTTTCTTT
V: TRBV12-3/TRBV12-4; size: .; D: .; length: 13; J: TRBJ1-6; CDR3: CASSFEGSSPLHF; DNA: TGTGCCAGCAGTTTTGAGGGAAGCTCACCCCTCCACTTT
V: TRBV2; size: .; D: TRBD2; length: 14; J: TRBJ2-1; CDR3: CASSEDRTSNEQFF; DNA: TGTGCCAGCAGTGAAGATAGGACTAGCAATGAGCAGTTCTTC
V: TRBV12-3/TRBV12-4; size: .; D: .; length: 13; J: TRBJ1-2; CDR3: CASSSDTSYGYTF; DNA: TGTGCCAGCAGTTCGGACACCAGCTATGGCTACACCTTC
V: TRBV19; size: .; D: .; length: 15; J: TRBJ2-6; CDR3: CASLSRSAGANVLTF; DNA: TGTGCCAGTCTCTCTCGTAGCGCTGGGGCCAACGTCCTGACTTTC
V: TRBV3-1/TRBV3-2; size: .; D: TRBD1; length: 16; J: TRBJ1-2; CDR3: CASSQAGTGGNYGYTF; DNA: TGTGCCAGCAGCCAAGCCGGGACAGGGGGCAACTATGGCTACACCTTC
V: TRBV18; size: .; D: TRBD1; length: 14; J: TRBJ1-1; CDR3: CASSGTGGETEAFF; DNA: TGTGCCAGCTCAGGGACAGGGGGCGAAACTGAAGCTTTCTTT
V: TRBV25-1; size: .; D: .; length: 14; J: TRBJ2-1; CDR3: CASSDPNGVGEQFF; DNA: TGTGCCAGCAGTGACCCCAACGGGGTGGGTGAGCAGTTCTTC
V: TRBV18; size: .; D: TRBD2; length: 16; J: TRBJ2-7; CDR3: CASSYGTSGSSYEQYF; DNA: TGTGCCAGCTCCTATGGGACTAGCGGGAGCTCCTACGAGCAGTACTTC
V: TRBV12-3/TRBV12-4; size: few; D: .; length: 13; J: TRBJ2-5; CDR3: CASSRQTTETQYF; DNA: TGTGCCAGCAGCCGCCAGACAACAGAGACCCAGTACTTC
V: TRBV6-4; size: .; D: TRBD1; length: 19; J: TRBJ1-2; CDR3: CASSDPTGQTITSNYGYTF; DNA: TGTGCCAGCAGTGACCCGACGGGACAGACGATTACCTCTAACTATGGCTACACCTTC
V: TRBV5-1; size: .; D: TRBD1; length: 17; J: TRBJ2-2; CDR3: CASSSLTGFEFTGELFF; DNA: TGCGCCAGCAGCTCCCTGACAGGGTTTGAATTCACCGGGGAGCTGTTTTTT
V: TRBV2; size: .; D: .; length: 12; J: TRBJ1-2; CDR3: CASQGLGYGYTF; DNA: TGTGCCAGCCAGGGACTCGGATATGGCTACACCTTC
V: TRBV5-1; size: .; D: TRBD1; length: 15; J: TRBJ1-4; CDR3: CASRATGAANEKLFF; DNA: TGCGCCAGCAGAGCTACAGGGGCGGCTAATGAAAAACTGTTTTTT
V: TRBV24-1; size: .; D: .; length: 12; J: TRBJ1-1; CDR3: CATSDAGYKAFF; DNA: TGTGCCACCAGTGATGCGGGATACAAGGCTTTCTTT
V: TRBV9; size: .; D: .; length: 16; J: TRBJ2-2; CDR3: CASSVGRTANTGELFF; DNA: TGTGCCAGCAGCGTAGGAAGGACAGCCAACACCGGGGAGCTGTTTTTT
V: TRBV29-1; size: .; D: .; length: 15; J: TRBJ2-7; CDR3: CSVRPGGQGYYEQYF; DNA: TGCAGCGTTCGCCCCGGAGGTCAGGGGTACTACGAGCAGTACTTC
V: TRBV10-3; size: .; D: TRBD2; length: 16; J: TRBJ2-7; CDR3: CAISETSGVGAYEQYF; DNA: TGTGCCATCAGTGAGACTAGCGGGGTGGGAGCCTACGAGCAGTACTTC
V: TRBV19; size: .; D: TRBD2; length: 16; J: TRBJ2-3; CDR3: CASSGIAGGSTDTQYF; DNA: TGTGCCAGTAGCGGGATAGCGGGGGGTAGCACAGATACGCAGTATTTT
V: TRBV5-4; size: .; D: TRBD1; length: 14; J: TRBJ2-7; CDR3: CASSRPGQIYEQYF; DNA: TGTGCCAGCAGCCGACCGGGACAGATCTACGAGCAGTACTTC
V: TRBV7-3; size: .; D: TRBD1; length: 14; J: TRBJ2-1; CDR3: CASSLMGTVNEQFF; DNA: TGTGCCAGCAGCTTAATGGGGACAGTTAATGAGCAGTTCTTC
V: TRBV3-1/TRBV3-2; size: .; D: .; length: 15; J: TRBJ1-1; CDR3: CASSQVSRGDTEAFF; DNA: TGTGCCAGCAGCCAAGTATCCAGGGGTGACACTGAAGCTTTCTTT
V: TRBV4-2; size: once; D: TRBD2; length: 16; J: TRBJ2-1; CDR3: CASSQDVAGGPTEQFF; DNA: TGTGCCAGCAGCCAAGACGTAGCGGGGGGGCCAACTGAGCAGTTCTTC
V: TRBV4-2; size: .; D: .; length: 15; J: TRBJ2-5; CDR3: CASSQEAGHQETQYF; DNA: TGTGCCAGCAGCCAAGAAGCCGGTCACCAAGAGACCCAGTACTTC
V: TRBV3-1/TRBV3-2; size: .; D: TRBD1; length: 16; J: TRBJ1-5; CDR3: CASSPSGTGYNQPQHF; DNA: TGTGCCAGCAGCCCCTCCGGGACAGGGTACAATCAGCCCCAGCATTTT
V: TRBV19; size: .; D: .; length: 13; J: TRBJ1-5; CDR3: CASSNGINQPQHF; DNA: TGTGCCAGTAGTAATGGCATAAATCAGCCCCAGCATTTT
V: TRBV5-6; size: .; D: .; length: 16; J: TRBJ1-1; CDR3: CASSGGGPGVPTEAFF; DNA: TGTGCCAGCAGCGGGGGAGGGCCCGGGGTGCCCACTGAAGCTTTCTTT
V: TRBV7-2; size: .; D: TRBD1; length: 15; J: TRBJ1-1; CDR3: CASSFPDRVNTEAFF; DNA: TGTGCCAGCAGCTTCCCGGACAGGGTGAACACTGAAGCTTTCTTT
V: TRBV6-4; size: .; D: TRBD2; length: 13; J: TRBJ2-2; CDR3: CARTSGSIGELFF; DNA: TGTGCCAGGACTAGCGGGAGTATCGGGGAGCTGTTTTTT
V: TRBV7-3; size: .; D: .; length: 14; J: TRBJ2-5; CDR3: CASSFTAGQETQYF; DNA: TGTGCCAGCAGCTTCACGGCGGGACAAGAGACCCAGTACTTC
V: TRBV9; size: .; D: TRBD2; length: 14; J: TRBJ2-3; CDR3: CASSSGLAYDTQYF; DNA: TGTGCCAGCAGCTCGGGACTAGCGTATGATACGCAGTATTTT
V: TRBV3-1/TRBV3-2; size: once; D: .; length: 12; J: TRBJ1-4; CDR3: CASRAVNEKLFF; DNA: TGTGCCAGCAGGGCAGTTAATGAAAAACTGTTTTTT
V: TRBV30; size: .; D: .; length: 16; J: TRBJ2-7; CDR3: CAWSVGLGKSSYEQYF; DNA: TGTGCCTGGAGTGTGGGTTTGGGCAAGAGCTCCTACGAGCAGTACTTC